This TCR beta chain was captured in a study of human T cells and chemical hapten exposure. Described time point: patch test 2, 6 weeks after DPC sensitization. The sample's treatment: therapeutic diphenylcyclopropenone sensitization with weekly scalp DPC. Germline CDR1 is LNHNV and CDR2 is YYDKDF (reference sequence). The V and J ends lost 2 bases and 0 bases respectively, with 14 bases between them. The CDR3 runs 18 residues. TCRdb independently ran MiXCR on the RACE reads; one entry per CDR3 protein. The sample has 80,000 to 100,000 distinct CDR3 sequences; 7% to 10% are singletons. The clonotype comes from a woman aged 40 to 49 with alopecia areata. Some clones in this sample may be carry-over from other donors' samples. The chain recombines TRBV15 with TRBJ2-6; D may be TRBD1 or TRBD2 (5 bases each). Source: whole blood, taken in connection with sensitization to the hapten diphenylcyclopropenone (DPC). The CDR3 sequence is CATSRRPGAPSGANVLTF. CDR3 bases: TGTGCCACCAGCAGACGCCCCGGGGCACCCTCTGGGGCCAACGTCCTGACTTTC. The entire variable domain, with the rest obtained from reference TRBV15 and TRBJ2-6, is as follows: DAMVIQNPRYQVTQFGKPVTLSCSQTLNHNVMYWYQQKSSQAPKLLFHYYDKDFNNEADTPDNFQSRRPNTSFCFLDIRSPGLGDTAMYLCATSRRPGAPSGANVLTFGAGSRLTVL.